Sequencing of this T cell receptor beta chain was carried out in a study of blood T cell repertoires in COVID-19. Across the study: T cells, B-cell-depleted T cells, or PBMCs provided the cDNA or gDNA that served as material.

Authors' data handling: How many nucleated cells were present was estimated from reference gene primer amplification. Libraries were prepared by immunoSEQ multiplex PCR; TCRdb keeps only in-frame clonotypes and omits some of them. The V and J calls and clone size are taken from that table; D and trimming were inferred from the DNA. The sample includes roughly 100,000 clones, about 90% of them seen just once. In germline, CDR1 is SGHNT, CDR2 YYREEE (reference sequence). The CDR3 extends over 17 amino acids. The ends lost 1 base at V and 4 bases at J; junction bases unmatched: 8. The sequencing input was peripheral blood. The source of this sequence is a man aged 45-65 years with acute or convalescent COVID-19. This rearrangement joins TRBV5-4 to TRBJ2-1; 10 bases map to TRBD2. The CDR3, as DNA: TGTGCCAGCAGCTTGCGCACTAGCGGGATCCTGTACAATGAGCAGTTCTTC. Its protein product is CASSLRTSGILYNEQFF. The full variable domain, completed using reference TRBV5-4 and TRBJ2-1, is ETGVTQSPTHLIKTRGQQVTLRCSSQSGHNTVSWYQQALGQGPQFIFQYYREEENGRGNFPPRFSGLQFPNYSSELNVNALELDDSALYLCASSLRTSGILYNEQFFGPGTRLTVL.